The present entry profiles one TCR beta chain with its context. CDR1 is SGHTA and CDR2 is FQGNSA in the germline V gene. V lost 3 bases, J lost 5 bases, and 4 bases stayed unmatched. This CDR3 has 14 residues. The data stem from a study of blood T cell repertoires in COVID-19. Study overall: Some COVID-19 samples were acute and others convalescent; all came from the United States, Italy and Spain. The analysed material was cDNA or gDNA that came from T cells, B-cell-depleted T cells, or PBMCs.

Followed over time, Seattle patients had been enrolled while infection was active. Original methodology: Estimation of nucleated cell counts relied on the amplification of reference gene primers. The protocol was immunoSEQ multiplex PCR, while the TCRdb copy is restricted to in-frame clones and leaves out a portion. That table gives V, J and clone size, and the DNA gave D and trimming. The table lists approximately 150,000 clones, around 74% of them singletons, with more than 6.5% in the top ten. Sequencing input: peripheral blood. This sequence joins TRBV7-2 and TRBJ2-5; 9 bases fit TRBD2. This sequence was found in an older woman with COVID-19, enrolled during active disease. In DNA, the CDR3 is TGTGCCAGCAGCTTCGGACTAGCGTCCGAGACCCAGTACTTC. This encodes CASSFGLASETQYF.